This T cell receptor beta chain was captured by sequencing in a study of cytomegalovirus exposure and HLA in healthy donors. A multiplex PCR was run with 60 Vbeta primers and 13 Jbeta primers. Produced via immunoSEQ multiplex PCR; TCRdb's table is partial and in-frame only. The top ten clones hold approximately 8.8% of a sample with about 140,000 clones, around 85% of them seen once. General study results and limits: The classifier reportedly diagnosed cytomegalovirus status with high specificity and sensitivity. Solely CMV serostatus was available to characterize immune exposure.

The sample holds a few counts of this clone. Its antigen is not known. The specimen was PBMCs. The receptor was isolated from a woman aged 50 to 65 in good health and CMV-seropositive.

The CDR3 sequence: CASSLDLSRAEQYF. CDR3 DNA sequence: TGTGCCAGCAGCTTGGATCTCTCCAGGGCGGAGCAGTACTTC. The chain recombines TRBV5-4 with TRBJ2-7, with D perhaps TRBD1 (5 bases). Trimming took off 0 bases at V and 7 bases at J, with 14 bases between the two ends. The CDR3 spans 14 residues. The germline CDR1 and CDR2 sequences are SGHNT and YYREEE (reference sequence).